The T cell receptor (beta chain) described here comes from a study of regulatory T cells in long-lasting Graves disease. Library construction for TCR beta used iRepertoire HTBI primers and Arm-PCR of CDR3 regions. Using its own MiXCR run on the multiplex PCR reads, TCRdb lists one record per CDR3 protein. The profile shows 400,000 to 500,000 distinct CDR3 sequences, more than 13% of them singletons. This clonotype showed up many times. V shed 0 bases, J shed 4 bases, and the junction held 7 bases outside the gene matches. The CDR3 contains 16 residues. CDR1 and CDR2 from the germline V gene are GTSNPN and SVGIG (reference sequence). Time point: newly diagnosed GD, antithyroid drugs for less than 3 months. Isolated PBMC RNA provided the starting material for the TCR library. Patients with Graves' disease were diagnosed by American Thyroid Association guidelines. These data were also filed under a second study, of T cells in Graves' hyperthyroidism and ophthalmopathy. This second study notes: Stable disease denoted Graves' hyperthyroidism without ophthalmopathy progression within 18 months. Researchers barred patients who had uncontrolled infection, other autoimmune disease, pregnancy or lactation. The TCR CDR3 first-round RT-PCR relied on the HTBI primer set.

The material sequenced was peripheral blood mononuclear cells (PBMCs), taken at new diagnosis, from a patient treated with antithyroid drugs. This chain links TRBV30 with TRBJ2-1; 9 nucleotides match TRBD2. The source of this sequence is a woman in her 30s with Graves disease. The CDR3 region is CAWSVGSSGNYNEQFF. In DNA, the CDR3 is TGTGCCTGGAGTGTGGGGTCTAGCGGGAATTACAATGAGCAGTTCTTC. Variable domain in full (rest from reference TRBV30 and TRBJ2-1): SQTIHQWPATLVQPVGSPLSLECTVEGTSNPNLYWYRQAAGRGLQLLFYSVGIGQISSEVPQNLSASRPQDRQFILSSKKLLLSDSGFYLCAWSVGSSGNYNEQFFGPGTRLTVL.